This T cell receptor beta chain was profiled in a study of early T cells in non-severe SARS-CoV-2 infection. Study summary: RNA in bulk from unsorted whole blood was sequenced, and chains were unpaired.

Details on this clonotype: Its matching antigen is unknown.

Study findings and constraints: Missing private and CD4 specificities, VDJdb matching favored anti-spike CD8 responses.

Attached unique molecular identifiers marked individual cDNA molecules. Using its own MiXCR run on the 5' RACE reads, TCRdb lists one record per CDR3 protein. This table has fewer than 130,000 distinct CDR3 sequences, roughly 12% appearing once. This sample comprised whole blood, obtained at baseline. This TCR was recovered from an adult who was a healthcare worker with PCR-confirmed SARS-CoV-2 infection or an uninfected control (not recorded which).

The CDR3 DNA reads TGTGCCACCAGTGACTCTACTACAAGCAACTATGGCTACACCTTC. Amino acids: CATSDSTTSNYGYTF. The gene calls are TRBV24-1 and TRBJ1-2; D is unclear. The germline gives CDR1 KGHDR, CDR2 SFDVKD. The CDR3 consists of 15 residues. The ends were cut back, 4 bases at V and 2 bases at J, with 13 bases in the middle.